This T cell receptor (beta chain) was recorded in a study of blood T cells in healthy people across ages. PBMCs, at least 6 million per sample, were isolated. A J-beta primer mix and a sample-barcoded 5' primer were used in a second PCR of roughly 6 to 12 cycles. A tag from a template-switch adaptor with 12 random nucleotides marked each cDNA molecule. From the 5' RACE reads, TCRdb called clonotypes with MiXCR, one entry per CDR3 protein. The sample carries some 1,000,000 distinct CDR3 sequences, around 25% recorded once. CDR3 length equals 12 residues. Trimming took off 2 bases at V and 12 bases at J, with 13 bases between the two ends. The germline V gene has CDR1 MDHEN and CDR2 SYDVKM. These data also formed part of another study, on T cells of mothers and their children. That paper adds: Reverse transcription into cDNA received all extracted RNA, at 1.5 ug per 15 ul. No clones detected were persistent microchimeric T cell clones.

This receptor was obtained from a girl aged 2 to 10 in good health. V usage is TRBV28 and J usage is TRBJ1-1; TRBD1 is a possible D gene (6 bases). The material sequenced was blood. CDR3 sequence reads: CASSLMRDITFF. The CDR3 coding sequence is TGTGCCAGCAGTTTAATGAGGGACATAACTTTCTTT.